This TCR beta chain was found in a study of T cells in localized non-small cell lung cancer. Study-wide results and caveats: Researchers found a median roughly 56 of the top 100 tumor clones in adjacent lung.

Trimming pared 5 bases from V and 7 bases from J, leaving 20 bases between. CDR3 length: 15 residues. The germline V gene has CDR1 MNHEY and CDR2 SVGAGI. A remark on this clone: Its target is unknown.

Data came from immunoSEQ multiplex PCR; TCRdb stores just in-frame clones and leaves some out. The data show about 31,000 clones, 94% seen once. The receptor was derived from a woman aged 35 to 70 with stage I lung adenocarcinoma. J is TRBJ1-2 and V is TRBV6-5; weak D call: TRBD1 (6 bases). The source was peripheral blood, collected before any cancer treatment. The DNA for the CDR3 is TGTGCCAGCAGTCGCTCAATAACAGGGCGCAGTGGCTACACCTTC. This sequence encodes CASSRSITGRSGYTF.